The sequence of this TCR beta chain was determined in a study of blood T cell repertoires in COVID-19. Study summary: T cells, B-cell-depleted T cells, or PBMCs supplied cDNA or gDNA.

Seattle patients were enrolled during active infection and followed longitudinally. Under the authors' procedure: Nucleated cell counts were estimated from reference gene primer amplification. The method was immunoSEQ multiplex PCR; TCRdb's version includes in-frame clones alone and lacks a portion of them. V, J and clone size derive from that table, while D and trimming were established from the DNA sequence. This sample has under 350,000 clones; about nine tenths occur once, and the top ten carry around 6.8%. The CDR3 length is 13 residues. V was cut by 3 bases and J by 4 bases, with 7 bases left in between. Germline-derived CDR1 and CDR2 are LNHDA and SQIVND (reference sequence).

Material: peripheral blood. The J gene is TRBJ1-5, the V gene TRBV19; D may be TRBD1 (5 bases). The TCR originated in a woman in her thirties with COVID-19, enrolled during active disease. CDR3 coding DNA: TGTGCCAGTAGTATTGGGGGGAATCAGCCCCAGCATTTT. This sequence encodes CASSIGGNQPQHF. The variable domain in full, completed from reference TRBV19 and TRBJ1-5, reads DGGITQSPKYLFRKEGQNVTLSCEQNLNHDAMYWYRQDPGQGLRLIYYSQIVNDFQKGDIAEGYSVSREKKESFPLTVTSAQKNPTAFYLCASSIGGNQPQHFGDGTRLSIL.